This T cell receptor beta chain emerged from a study of T cell responses to AZD1222 COVID-19 vaccine (TCRdb year 2021). Study-wide context: AZD1222 recipients with second doses at about 4 weeks or about 12 weeks were pooled, because spike-specific TCR depth and breadth did not differ between schedules. Enrollment into the trials was organized by age into subgroups of 18-55, 56-69 and 70-plus years, and those subgroups contained about 160, 30 and 59 TCR-sequenced participants, respectively. A total of over 230 trial participants underwent TCR sequencing, of whom about 210 had received two doses of AZD1222 and some 25 had received two doses of the MenACWY control vaccine. The paper's findings and limits, for the study overall: After two AZD1222 doses, both the breadth and the depth of spike-specific TCRs were significantly higher than at day 0 and than in MenACWY recipients. Conclusions about previously exposed vaccinees are limited because only six or seven AZD1222 recipients were SARS-CoV-2 seropositive at baseline. Participants were mostly white British, with more females than males. The authors suggested clonal diversity may have been underestimated. The whole spike protein was spanned by vaccine-associated CD4 TCRs, and dominant responses were seen in regions 160-218 and 743-854. Because no day 14 peak-response samples were available, repertoires were characterized only after the peak T cell response. Reportedly, close to half of the unique spike-specific TCRs recognized epitopes lying outside the regions that are mutated in the B.1.351 and B.1.1.7 variants. The 56-69-year group was small, and its depth increase did not reach significance, likely because of low power.

This clone has at least ten counts. No cognate antigen has been identified for it. No base-level quality is on record; no much larger clone is a single base apart. Read against the paper, the sample's time point label means: baseline before first vaccination. Samples from vaccinated people were obtained from the UK trials COV001 and COV002, which included a single-blind randomized controlled phase 2/3 trial of AZD1222 (ChAdOx1 nCoV-19) in healthy adults. For TCRbeta chain sequencing, PBMC samples were collected from trial participants at day 0 and at day 28 after the second dose. The CDR3 regions of human TCRbeta chains were subjected to immunosequencing. Regarding the original processing steps: TCRs in the repertoires were matched against a reference library of SARS-CoV-2-specific TCRs that had been generated with the MIRA antigen-specificity platform. Breadth meant the fraction of unique TCRs that were SARS-CoV-2-associated, whereas depth meant the fraction of total T cells that were SARS-CoV-2-associated. Using the MIRA data, each spike-specific TCR was assigned both to the spike region to which the TCR was reactive and to a CD4 or CD8 class. Log10-transformed breadth and depth values were compared by one-way ANOVA with Sidak's multiple comparisons tests. TCRdb carries this immuneACCESS record with in-frame sequences only. Its versions omit some clonotypes, under half of them owing to an unresolved V gene in the studies checked, with the rest unexplained. V and J calls and clone size are those listed in that table; D and trimming were worked out from the DNA. The sample includes over 100,000 clones, with approximately 90% observed a single time. The top ten hold roughly 7.2% of the sample.

CDR1 and CDR2 (WNHNN, SYGVQD) derive from the germline V gene (reference sequence). For this chain, trimming is 3 bases at the V end and 6 bases at the J end, and the number of junction bases without a gene match is 10. Taken from cysteine to phenylalanine, the CDR3 has 16 residues. This entry keeps only the CDR3 DNA: 48 bases, framed from base 1. This clonotype was obtained from an adult in good health. The starting material was peripheral blood, obtained on day 0 of AZD1222 vaccination. The chain is made from TRBV10-1 and TRBJ2-1; the junction holds 8 bases that match TRBD2. The DNA is as follows: TGCGCCAGCAGTGAACCTCTCGGCGGGGGGCTCAATGAGCAGTTCTTC. Its protein product is CASSEPLGGGLNEQFF.